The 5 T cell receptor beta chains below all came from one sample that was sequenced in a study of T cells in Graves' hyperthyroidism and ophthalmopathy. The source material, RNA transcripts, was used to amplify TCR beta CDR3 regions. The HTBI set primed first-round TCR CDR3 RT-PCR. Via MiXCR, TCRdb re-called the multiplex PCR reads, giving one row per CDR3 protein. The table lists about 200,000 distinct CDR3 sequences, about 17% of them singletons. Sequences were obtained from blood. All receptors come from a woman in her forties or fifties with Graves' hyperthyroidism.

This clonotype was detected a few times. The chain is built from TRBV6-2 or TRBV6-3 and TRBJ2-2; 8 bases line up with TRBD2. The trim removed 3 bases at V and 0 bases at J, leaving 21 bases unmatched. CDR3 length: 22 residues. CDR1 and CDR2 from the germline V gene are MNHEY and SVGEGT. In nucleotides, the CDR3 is TGTGCCAGCAGTTATTTCCGAGGCCAGGGGACGACTAGCGCCGCGAACACCGGGGAGCTGTTTTTT. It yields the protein CASSYFRGQGTTSAANTGELFF.

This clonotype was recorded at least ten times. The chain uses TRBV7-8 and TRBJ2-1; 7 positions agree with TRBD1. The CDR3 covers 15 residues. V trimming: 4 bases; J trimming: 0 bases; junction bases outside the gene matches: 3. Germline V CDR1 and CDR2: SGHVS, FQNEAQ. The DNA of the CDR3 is TGTGCCAGCAGCTCCGGACAGGTCTCCTACAATGAGCAGTTCTTC. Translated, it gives CASSSGQVSYNEQFF.

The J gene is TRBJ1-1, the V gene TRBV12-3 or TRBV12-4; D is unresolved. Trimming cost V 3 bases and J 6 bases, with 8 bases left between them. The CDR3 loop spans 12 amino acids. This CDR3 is CASSLGDPEAFF. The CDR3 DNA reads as TGTGCCAGCAGTTTGGGTGACCCTGAAGCTTTCTTT.

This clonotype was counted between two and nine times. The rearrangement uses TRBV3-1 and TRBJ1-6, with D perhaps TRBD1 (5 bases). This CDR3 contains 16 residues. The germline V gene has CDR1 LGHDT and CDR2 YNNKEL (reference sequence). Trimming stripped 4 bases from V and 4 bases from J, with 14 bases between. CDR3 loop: CASSLKTGVYNSPLHF. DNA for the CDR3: TGTGCCAGCAGCCTGAAAACAGGAGTTTATAATTCACCCCTCCACTTT.

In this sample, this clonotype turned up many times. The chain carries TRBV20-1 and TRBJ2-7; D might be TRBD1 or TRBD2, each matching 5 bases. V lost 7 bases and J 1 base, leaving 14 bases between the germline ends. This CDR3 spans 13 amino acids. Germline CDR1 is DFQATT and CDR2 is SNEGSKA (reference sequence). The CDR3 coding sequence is TGCAGTGGCCGAACCGGGGCGTCCTACGAGCAGTACTTC. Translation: CSGRTGASYEQYF.